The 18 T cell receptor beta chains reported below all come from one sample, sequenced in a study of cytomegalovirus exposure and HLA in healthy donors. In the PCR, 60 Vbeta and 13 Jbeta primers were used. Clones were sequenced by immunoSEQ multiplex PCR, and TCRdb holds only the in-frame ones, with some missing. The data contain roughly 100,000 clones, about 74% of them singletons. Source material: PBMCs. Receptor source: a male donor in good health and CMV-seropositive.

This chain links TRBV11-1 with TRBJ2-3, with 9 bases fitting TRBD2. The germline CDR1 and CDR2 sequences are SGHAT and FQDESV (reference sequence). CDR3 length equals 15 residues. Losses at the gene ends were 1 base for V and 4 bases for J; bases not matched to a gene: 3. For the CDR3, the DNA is TGTGCCAGCAGCTTAGAGTTAGCGGGAGCAGATACGCAGTATTTT. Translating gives CASSLELAGADTQYF.

DNA of the CDR3: TGCGCCAGCAGCCAAGCTTTGAACAGGGGATGGGATCAGCCCCAGCATTTT. Amino acids: CASSQALNRGWDQPQHF. The rearrangement joins TRBV4-3 to TRBJ1-5; 7 nucleotides line up with TRBD1. The CDR3 has 17 residues. Germline-derived CDR1 and CDR2 are LGHNA and YSLEER. The junction had 11 bases not matched to a gene; V was cut back by 1 base and J by 5 bases.

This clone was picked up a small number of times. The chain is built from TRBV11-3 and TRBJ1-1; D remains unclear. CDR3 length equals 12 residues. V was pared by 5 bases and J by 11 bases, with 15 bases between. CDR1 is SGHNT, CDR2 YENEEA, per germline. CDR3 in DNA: TGTGCCAGCAGCGCTGGAACTAAGGAGGCTTTCTTT. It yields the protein CASSAGTKEAFF.

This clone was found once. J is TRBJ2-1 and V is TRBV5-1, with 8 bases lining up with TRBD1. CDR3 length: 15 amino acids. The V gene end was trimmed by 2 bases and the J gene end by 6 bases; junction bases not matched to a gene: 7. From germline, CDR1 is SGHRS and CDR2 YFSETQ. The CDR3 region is CASSLQGVAGNEQFF. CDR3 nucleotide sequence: TGCGCCAGCAGCTTACAGGGGGTGGCCGGCAATGAGCAGTTCTTC.

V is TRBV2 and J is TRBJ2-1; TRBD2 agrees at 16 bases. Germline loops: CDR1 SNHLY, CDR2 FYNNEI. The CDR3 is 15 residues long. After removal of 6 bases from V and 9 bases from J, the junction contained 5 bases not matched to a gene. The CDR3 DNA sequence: TGTGCCAGCAGAGGGACTAGCGGGAGGGCCGTTGAGCAGTTCTTC. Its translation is CASRGTSGRAVEQFF.

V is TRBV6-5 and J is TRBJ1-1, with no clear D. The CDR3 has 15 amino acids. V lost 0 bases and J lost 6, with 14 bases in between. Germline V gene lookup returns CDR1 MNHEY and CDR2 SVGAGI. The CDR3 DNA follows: TGTGCCAGCAGTTACTCATGGTCGATTGCGGCTGAAGCTTTCTTT. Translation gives CASSYSWSIAAEAFF.

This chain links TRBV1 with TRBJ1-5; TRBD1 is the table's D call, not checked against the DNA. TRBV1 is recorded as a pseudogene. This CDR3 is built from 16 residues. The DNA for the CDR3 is TGCACCAGCACCCGGGACAGGGAGAGGAGCAATCAGCCCCAGCATTTT. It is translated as CTSTRDRERSNQPQHF.

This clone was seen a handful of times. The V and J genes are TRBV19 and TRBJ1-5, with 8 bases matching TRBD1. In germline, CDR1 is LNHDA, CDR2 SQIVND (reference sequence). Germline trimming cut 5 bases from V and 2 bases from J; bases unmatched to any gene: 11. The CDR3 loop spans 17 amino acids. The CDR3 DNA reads TGTGCCAGTAGTGTTGGACAGGGAAGGGAGGGCAATCAGCCCCAGCATTTT. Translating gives CASSVGQGREGNQPQHF.

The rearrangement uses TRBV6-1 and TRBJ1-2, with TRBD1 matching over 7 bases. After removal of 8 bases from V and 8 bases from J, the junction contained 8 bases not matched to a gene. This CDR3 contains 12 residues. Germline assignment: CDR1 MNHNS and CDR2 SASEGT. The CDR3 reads CASGDRSEGYTF. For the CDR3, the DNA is TGTGCCAGCGGGGACAGATCGGAGGGCTACACCTTC.

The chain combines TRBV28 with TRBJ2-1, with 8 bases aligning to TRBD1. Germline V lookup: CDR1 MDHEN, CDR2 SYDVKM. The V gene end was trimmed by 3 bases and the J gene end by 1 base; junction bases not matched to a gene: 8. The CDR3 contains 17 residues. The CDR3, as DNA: TGTGCCAGCAGTTTCGATTTTGGACAGGGTTCCTACAATGAGCAGTTCTTC. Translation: CASSFDFGQGSYNEQFF.

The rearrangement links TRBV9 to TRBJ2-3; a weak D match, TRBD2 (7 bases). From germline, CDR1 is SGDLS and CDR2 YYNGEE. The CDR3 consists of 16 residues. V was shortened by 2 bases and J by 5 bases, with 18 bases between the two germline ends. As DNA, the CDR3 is TGTGCCAGCAGCGTCTCGGGGGCGGGAGAGAAAGATACGCAGTATTTT. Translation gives CASSVSGAGEKDTQYF.

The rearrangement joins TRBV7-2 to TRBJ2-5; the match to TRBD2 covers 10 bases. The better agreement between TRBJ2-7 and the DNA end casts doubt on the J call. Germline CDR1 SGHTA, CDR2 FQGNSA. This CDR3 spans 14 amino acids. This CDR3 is CASSSLAGPYEQYF. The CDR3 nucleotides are TGTGCCAGCAGCTCACTAGCGGGGCCCTACGAGCAGTACTTC.

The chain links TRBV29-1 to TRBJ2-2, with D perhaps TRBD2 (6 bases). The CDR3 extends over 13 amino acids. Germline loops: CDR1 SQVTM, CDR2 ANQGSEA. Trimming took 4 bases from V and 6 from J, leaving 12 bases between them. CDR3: CSVARDSPGELFF. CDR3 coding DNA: TGCAGCGTTGCTCGGGACTCCCCCGGGGAGCTGTTTTTT.

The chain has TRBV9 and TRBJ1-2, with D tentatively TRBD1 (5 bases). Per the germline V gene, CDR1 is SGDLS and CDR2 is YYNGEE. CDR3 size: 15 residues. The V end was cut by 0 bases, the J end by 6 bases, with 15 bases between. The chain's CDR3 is CASSVGGTSWDGYTF. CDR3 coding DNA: TGTGCCAGCAGCGTAGGCGGGACTTCGTGGGATGGCTACACCTTC.

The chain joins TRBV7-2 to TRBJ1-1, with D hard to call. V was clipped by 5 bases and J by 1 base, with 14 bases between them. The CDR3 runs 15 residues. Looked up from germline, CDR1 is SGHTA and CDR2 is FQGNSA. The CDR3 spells CASSLPLTRNTEAFF. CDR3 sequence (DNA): TGTGCCAGCAGCCTTCCTTTGACACGGAACACTGAAGCTTTCTTT.

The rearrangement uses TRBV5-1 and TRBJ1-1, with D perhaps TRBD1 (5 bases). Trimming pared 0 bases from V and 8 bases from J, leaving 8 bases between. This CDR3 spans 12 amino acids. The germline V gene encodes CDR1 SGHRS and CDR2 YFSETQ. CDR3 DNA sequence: TGCGCCAGCAGCTTGGAGGCAGGGGAAGCTTTCTTT. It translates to CASSLEAGEAFF. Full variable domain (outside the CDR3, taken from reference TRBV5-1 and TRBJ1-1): KAGVTQTPRYLIKTRGQQVTLSCSPISGHRSVSWYQQTPGQGLQFLFEYFSETQRNKGNFPGRFSGRQFSNSRSEMNVSTLELGDSALYLCASSLEAGEAFFGQGTRLTVV.

The CDR3 here is CSVVRTEVTQYF. CDR3 nucleotide sequence: TGCAGCGTTGTTCGGACAGAGGTCACTCAGTACTTC. The chain links TRBV29-1 to TRBJ2-5; D is perhaps TRBD1 (6 bases). Germline CDR1 is SQVTM and CDR2 is ANQGSEA. The ends were cut back, 4 bases at V and 11 bases at J, with 17 bases in the middle. The CDR3 has 12 amino acids.

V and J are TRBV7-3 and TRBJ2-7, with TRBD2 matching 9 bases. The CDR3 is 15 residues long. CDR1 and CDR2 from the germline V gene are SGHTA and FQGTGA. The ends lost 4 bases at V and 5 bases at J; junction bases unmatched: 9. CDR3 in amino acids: CASSWGLARSDEQYF. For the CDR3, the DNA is TGTGCCAGCAGCTGGGGACTAGCCCGCTCAGACGAGCAGTACTTC.